Presented here are 14 T cell receptor beta chains from one specimen sequenced in a study of CD8+ T cells in alopecia areata. RNA extraction was followed by reverse transcription into cDNA, which acted as the sequencing template. Data came from immunoSEQ multiplex PCR; TCRdb stores just in-frame clones and leaves some out. The sample contains about 120,000 clones, approximately 38% of which appear only once. The sample was CD4+ T cells sorted from blood. Source of these receptors: a human donor with alopecia areata.

This clone was counted a few times. The chain combines TRBV25-1 with TRBJ2-5; 7 positions match TRBD2. The germline gives CDR1 MGHDK, CDR2 SYGVNS. V dropped 5 bases and J dropped 4; count of bases not matched to a gene: 10. The CDR3 extends over 15 amino acids. The CDR3 region has the DNA TGTGCCAGCAGTAGAAACCCGACGGGAGGAGAGACCCAGTACTTC. Protein sequence: CASSRNPTGGETQYF.

This clone was counted only a few times. This sequence joins TRBV19 and TRBJ2-3; D remains ambiguous. V lost 4 bases and J lost 6, with 8 bases in between. From germline, CDR1 is LNHDA and CDR2 SQIVND (reference sequence). The CDR3 covers 12 residues. Here the CDR3 DNA reads TGTGCCAGTAGTACCTTGGGGGATACGCAGTATTTT. It encodes CASSTLGDTQYF.

The chain joins TRBV11-3 to TRBJ1-6, with unresolved D. The germline gives CDR1 SGHNT, CDR2 YENEEA. The CDR3 has 15 amino acids. The ends were cut back, 5 bases at V and 5 bases at J, with 13 bases in the middle. CDR3 DNA: TGTGCCAGCAGCCGAACCGAAGGCAATAATTCACCCCTCCACTTT. Residues: CASSRTEGNNSPLHF.

V is TRBV19 and J is TRBJ2-5, with D possibly TRBD2 on 5 matching bases. The length of the CDR3 is 12 residues. CDR1 is LNHDA, CDR2 SQIVND, per germline (reference sequence). The V end was cut by 5 bases, the J end by 3 bases, with 7 bases between. CDR3 region: CASSDGKETQYF. The CDR3 coding sequence is TGTGCCAGTAGTGACGGGAAAGAGACCCAGTACTTC.

V and J are TRBV28 and TRBJ2-6, with D perhaps matching TRBD2 (6 bases). Germline V gives CDR1 MDHEN, CDR2 SYDVKM. V lost 8 bases to trimming and J lost 2 bases, with 13 bases between them. The CDR3 extends over 15 amino acids. CDR3 region: CASGGGGAGANVLTF. CDR3 nucleotides: TGTGCCAGCGGCGGCGGCGGGGCTGGGGCCAACGTCCTGACTTTC.

This chain joins TRBV2 and TRBJ2-1; 15 nucleotides align to TRBD2. With 11 bases clipped from V and 8 bases from J, the junction kept 4 bases outside the gene matches. This CDR3 region has 13 residues. Per germline, CDR1 SNHLY and CDR2 FYNNEI. The CDR3 loop reads CAGRTSGRDEQFF. CDR3 in DNA: TGTGCCGGGAGGACTAGCGGGAGGGATGAGCAGTTCTTC.

This clone was seen more than once but under ten times. This chain uses TRBV28 with TRBJ2-7; no firm D call. Germline CDR1 and CDR2: MDHEN and SYDVKM. The CDR3 totals 12 residues. The V end lost 4 bases, the J end lost 5 bases, and 9 bases lay between the germline ends. CDR3 amino acids: CASSSTIHEQYF. In DNA, the CDR3 is TGTGCCAGCAGTTCTACTATCCACGAGCAGTACTTC. Variable domain in full (rest from reference TRBV28 and TRBJ2-7): DVKVTQSSRYLVKRTGEKVFLECVQDMDHENMFWYRQDPGLGLRLIYFSYDVKMKEKGDIPEGYSVSREKKERFSLILESASTNQTSMYLCASSSTIHEQYFGPGTRLTVT.

This clone was detected a few times. This rearrangement joins TRBV28 to TRBJ2-6; TRBD2 aligns across 11 bases. Germline V CDR1 and CDR2: MDHEN, SYDVKM. There are 18 residues in the CDR3. V lost 5 bases and J lost 0; bases outside the gene matches: 6. The CDR3 DNA is TGTGCCAGCAGTACTACTAGCGGGAGAGTCTCTGGGGCCAACGTCCTGACTTTC. Residues: CASSTTSGRVSGANVLTF.

With respect to this clone: This CDR3 is also generated by other DNA sequences in the sample. The chain uses TRBV5-1 and TRBJ2-5, with 7 bases identical to TRBD2. V was clipped by 0 bases and J by 5 bases; unmatched bases: 1. Per the germline V gene, CDR1 is SGHRS and CDR2 is YFSETQ. The CDR3 runs 13 residues. CDR3 region: CASSLVLAETQYF. The CDR3 bases are TGCGCCAGCAGCTTGGTACTAGCGGAGACCCAGTACTTC.

This clone occurred a few times. The chain uses TRBV4-3 and TRBJ1-4, with D possibly TRBD1 on 5 matching bases. The CDR3 covers 14 residues. V was pared by 2 bases and J by 8 bases, with 12 bases between. CDR1 and CDR2 (germline): LGHNA, YSLEER. The CDR3 sequence: CASSQSEQVEKLFF. The DNA for the CDR3 is TGCGCCAGCAGCCAAAGTGAACAGGTCGAAAAACTGTTTTTT.

The chain combines TRBV9 with TRBJ2-5, with 8 bases lining up with TRBD1. Germline CDR1 is SGDLS and CDR2 is YYNGEE. CDR3 length equals 14 residues. Germline trimming cut 3 bases from V and 5 bases from J; bases unmatched to any gene: 6. CDR3 DNA: TGTGCCAGCAGCGAGGGACAGGCCATGGAGACCCAGTACTTC. It specifies CASSEGQAMETQYF.

Concerning this clone itself: Mismatch with germline at one junction end may stem from a read error. This chain links TRBV29-1 with TRBJ2-6; 7 positions agree with TRBD1. Germline CDR1 reads SQVTM; CDR2 reads ANQGSEA. The CDR3 extends over 16 amino acids. The CDR3 is CSVSTGPPSRANVLTF. Here the CDR3 DNA reads TGCAGCGTTTCGACAGGGCCGCCCTCTAGGGCCAACGTCCTGACTTTC.

The J gene is TRBJ1-2, the V gene TRBV7-9; D not certain. The CDR3 has 15 amino acids. Trimming cost V 5 bases and J 4 bases, with 17 bases left between them. Germline lookup yields CDR1 SEHNR and CDR2 FQNEAQ (reference sequence). CDR3 residues: CASSPNLDQRYGYTF. The CDR3 DNA sequence: TGTGCCAGCAGCCCTAACTTAGACCAGCGCTATGGCTACACCTTC.

This clone has more than one count but fewer than ten. For the CDR3, the DNA is TGTGCCAGCAGCTGGGCAGTCGAACGTCAAGAGACCCAGTACTTC. Translation gives CASSWAVERQETQYF. The chain has TRBV7-2 and TRBJ2-5; D call uncertain. Trimming took 4 bases from V and 2 from J, leaving 14 bases between them. This CDR3 has 15 amino acids. Germline V gene lookup returns CDR1 SGHTA and CDR2 FQGNSA.